These 6 T cell receptor beta chains came from one sample sequenced in a study of CD8+CD57+ T cells in acquired aplastic anemia. TCR beta VDJ and CDR3 profiles were obtained from a genomic DNA template. TCRdb processed the reads anew with MiXCR; each CDR3 protein has one entry. Of 150,000 to 200,000 distinct CDR3 sequences in the sample, less than 60% were seen once. All patients picked for sequencing had shown, by flow cytometry, an expansion of CD8+CD57+ cells. The specimen was sorted CD4+, CD8+, or CD8+CD57+ T cells (not recorded which) from PBMCs. The receptors here all came from a human donor with aplastic anemia.

The CDR3 nucleotides read TGTGCCATCAGGCGCCCGGGACAGGGGGCAGGGAGCAATCAGCCCCAGCATTTT. Its protein product is CAIRRPGQGAGSNQPQHF. The chain combines TRBV10-3 with TRBJ1-5; 12 positions agree with TRBD1. V was pared by 6 bases and J by 1 base, with 10 bases of the junction left unmatched. The CDR3 sequence is 18 residues long. CDR1 and CDR2 (germline): ENHRY, SYGVKD.

This clonotype was recorded at least ten times. This chain uses TRBV12-3 or TRBV12-4 with TRBJ2-3, with TRBD2 matching over 7 bases. The V segment lost 3 bases and the J segment 10 bases; nucleotides outside the gene matches: 16. This CDR3 has 16 amino acids. The CDR3 spells CASSLSSGSGGGAQYF. CDR3 DNA sequence: TGTGCCAGCAGTTTGTCTTCGGGATCGGGGGGAGGGGCGCAGTATTTT.

In this sample, this clonotype turned up many times. The rearrangement uses TRBV20-1 and TRBJ2-3, with D maybe TRBD2 (6 bases). The V end was cut by 5 bases, the J end by 6 bases, with 12 bases between. Germline CDR1 and CDR2: DFQATT and SNEGSKA (reference sequence). The CDR3 length is 12 residues. CDR3 residues: CSAWGDGDTQYF. In DNA, the CDR3 is TGCAGTGCTTGGGGGGACGGCGATACGCAGTATTTT.

The chain uses TRBV24-1 and TRBJ2-2; D may be TRBD1 or TRBD2 (5 bases each). The germline V and J ends were trimmed by 4 bases and 6 bases, with 14 bases remaining between them. Germline values: CDR1 KGHDR, CDR2 SFDVKD. CDR3 length: 15 amino acids. CDR3 protein: CATSEGTWFAGELFF. The DNA for the CDR3 is TGTGCCACCAGTGAGGGGACGTGGTTCGCCGGGGAGCTGTTTTTT.

The rearrangement links TRBV9 to TRBJ2-3, with no clear D. The V and J ends lost 0 bases and 2 bases respectively, with 4 bases between them. The CDR3 has 13 residues. Looked up from germline, CDR1 is SGDLS and CDR2 is YYNGEE. In nucleotides, the CDR3 is TGTGCCAGCAGCGTAGCCGACACAGATACGCAGTATTTT. As protein: CASSVADTDTQYF.

This rearrangement joins TRBV7-9 to TRBJ2-7; the match to TRBD1 covers 9 bases. The CDR3 has 14 amino acids. J lost 2 bases, V lost 5 bases, and 4 bases had no gene match. Per the germline V gene, CDR1 is SEHNR and CDR2 is FQNEAQ (reference sequence). CDR3 amino acids: CASSPNRGPYEQYF. The CDR3 DNA reads as TGTGCCAGCAGCCCTAACAGGGGGCCCTACGAGCAGTACTTC. Based on the CDR3 plus reference TRBV7-9 and TRBJ2-7, the full variable domain is DTGVSQNPRHKITKRGQNVTFRCDPISEHNRLYWYRQTLGQGPEFLTYFQNEAQLEKSRLLSDRFSAERPKGSFSTLEIQRTEQGDSAMYLCASSPNRGPYEQYFGPGTRLTVT.